This T cell receptor beta chain stems from a study of PD-1 blockade in classical Hodgkin lymphoma. Relapse after autologous stem cell transplantation occurred in every patient, and brentuximab vedotin exposure varied. TCRdb's copy holds only in-frame clones and misses some; the assay was immunoSEQ multiplex PCR. The sample carries approximately 34,000 clones, over 60% recorded once. The V gene lost 8 bases and the J gene lost 4 bases, with 13 bases spanning the gap. This CDR3 region has 13 residues. Germline CDR1 reads MNHNS; CDR2 reads SASEGT. The study, taken as a whole, reports: TCR diversity at baseline was reported to be reduced in newly diagnosed patients relative to healthy donors.

This clone was seen just once. Its specificity is not known. The V and J genes are TRBV6-1 and TRBJ2-3, with D possibly TRBD2 on 6 matching bases. The sequence was obtained from a human donor with classical Hodgkin lymphoma. The sample here was peripheral blood mononuclear cells (PBMCs), taken before the second cycle of nivolumab. This CDR3 is CASQAEGPDTQYF. The CDR3 bases are TGTGCCAGCCAAGCGGAGGGGCCAGATACGCAGTATTTT.